This T cell receptor (beta chain) was identified during a study of naive and memory T cell subsets. This clonotype was picked up many times. An oligonucleotide containing a UMI was ligated to the 3' end of TCR cDNA. Whole-blood samples were around 2.3 ml of peripheral blood from healthy adult volunteers. Cells were not sorted; total RNA input targeted 1 to 1000 ng. V was cut by 5 bases and J by 1 base, with 12 bases left in between. Germline CDR1 DFQATT, CDR2 SNEGSKA (reference sequence). This CDR3 contains 14 residues. Amplification of ligated cDNA took four PCR rounds with SP2 and nested alpha and beta constant primers. Blood and skin TCR RNA was reverse transcribed with alpha and beta constant primers. TCRdb re-analysed the 5' RACE reads in MiXCR, keeping a single row per CDR3 protein. Of roughly 48,000 distinct CDR3 sequences in the sample, around 5% were seen once.

The chain has TRBV20-1 and TRBJ1-5, with no clear D. The TCR was taken from a female donor in good health. CDR3 nucleotide sequence: TGCAGTGCTGCTCTGGTGTCGAGCAATCAGCCCCAGCATTTT. Translating gives CSAALVSSNQPQHF.